This TCR beta chain was recovered during a study of blood T cell repertoires in COVID-19. Study as a whole: Material from acute and convalescent COVID-19 was sourced from the United States, Italy and Spain.

TCRdb's copy holds only in-frame clones and misses some; the assay was immunoSEQ multiplex PCR. The sample carries about 200,000 clones, 70% to 90% recorded once. Each participant's cohort was designated according to participant-reported clinical history. Trimming took 1 base from V and 4 from J; bases not matched to a gene: 7. This CDR3 has 17 residues. CDR1 and CDR2 from the germline V gene are LGHNA and YNFKEQ. This receptor was identified in a middle-aged woman with acute COVID-19. The chain links TRBV4-2 to TRBJ2-3; 11 nucleotides agree with TRBD2. Sequenced input: PBMCs or T cells enriched from blood (not recorded which). CDR3 sequence reads: CASSQVSGRAGADTQYF. CDR3 coding DNA: TGTGCCAGCAGCCAAGTTAGCGGGAGGGCCGGCGCAGATACGCAGTATTTT.